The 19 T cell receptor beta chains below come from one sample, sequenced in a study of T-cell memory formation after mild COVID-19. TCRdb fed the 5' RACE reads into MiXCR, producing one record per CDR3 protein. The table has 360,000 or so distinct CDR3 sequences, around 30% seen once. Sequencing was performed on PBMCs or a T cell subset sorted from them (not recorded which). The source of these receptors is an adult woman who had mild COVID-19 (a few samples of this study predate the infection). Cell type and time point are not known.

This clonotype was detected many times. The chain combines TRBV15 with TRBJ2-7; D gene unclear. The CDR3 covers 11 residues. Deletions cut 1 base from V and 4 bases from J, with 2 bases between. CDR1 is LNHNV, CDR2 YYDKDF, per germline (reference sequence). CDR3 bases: TGTGCCACCAGCAGAGGGTACGAGCAGTACTTC. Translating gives CATSRGYEQYF.

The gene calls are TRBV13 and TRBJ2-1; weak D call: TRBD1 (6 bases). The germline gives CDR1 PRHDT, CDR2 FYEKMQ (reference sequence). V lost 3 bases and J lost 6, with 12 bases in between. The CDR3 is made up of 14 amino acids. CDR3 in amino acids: CASSLGGQSNEQFF. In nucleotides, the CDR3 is TGTGCCAGCAGCTTGGGCGGACAGTCCAATGAGCAGTTCTTC.

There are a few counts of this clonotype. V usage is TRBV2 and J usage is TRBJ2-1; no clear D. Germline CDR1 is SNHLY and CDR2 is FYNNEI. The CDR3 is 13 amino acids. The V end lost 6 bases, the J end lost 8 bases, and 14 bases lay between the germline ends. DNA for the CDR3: TGTGCCAGCAGCGAATCCCTGATATATGAGCAGTTCTTC. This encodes CASSESLIYEQFF.

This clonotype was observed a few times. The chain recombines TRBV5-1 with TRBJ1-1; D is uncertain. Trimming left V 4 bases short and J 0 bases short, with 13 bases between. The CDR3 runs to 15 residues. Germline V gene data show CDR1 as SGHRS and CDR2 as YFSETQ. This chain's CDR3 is CASSQLMDVNTEAFF. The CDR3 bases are TGCGCCAGCAGCCAACTGATGGACGTGAACACTGAAGCTTTCTTT.

The CDR3 is CSARDRGYIQYF. As DNA, the CDR3 is TGCAGTGCTAGAGATCGAGGCTACATTCAGTACTTC. V usage is TRBV20-1 and J usage is TRBJ2-4; D is ambiguous. Germline V gene data show CDR1 as DFQATT and CDR2 as SNEGSKA (reference sequence). CDR3 length equals 12 residues. Trimming removed 0 bases from V and 8 bases from J, with 8 bases in between.

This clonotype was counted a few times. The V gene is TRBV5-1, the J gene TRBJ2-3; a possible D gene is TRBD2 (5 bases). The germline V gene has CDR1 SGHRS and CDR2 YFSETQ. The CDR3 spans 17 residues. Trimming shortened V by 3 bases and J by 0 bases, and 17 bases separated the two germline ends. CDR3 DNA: TGCGCCAGCAGCTCGCCCAGAGACTACCATAGCACAGATACGCAGTATTTT. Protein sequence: CASSSPRDYHSTDTQYF.

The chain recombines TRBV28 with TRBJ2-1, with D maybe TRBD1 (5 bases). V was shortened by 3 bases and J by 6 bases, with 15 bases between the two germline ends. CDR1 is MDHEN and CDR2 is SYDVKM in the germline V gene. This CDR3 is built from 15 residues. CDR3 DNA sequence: TGTGCCAGCAGTTTCTCCGACAGTACAAGCAATGAGCAGTTCTTC. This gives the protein CASSFSDSTSNEQFF. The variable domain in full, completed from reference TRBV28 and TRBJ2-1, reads DVKVTQSSRYLVKRTGEKVFLECVQDMDHENMFWYRQDPGLGLRLIYFSYDVKMKEKGDIPEGYSVSREKKERFSLILESASTNQTSMYLCASSFSDSTSNEQFFGPGTRLTVL.

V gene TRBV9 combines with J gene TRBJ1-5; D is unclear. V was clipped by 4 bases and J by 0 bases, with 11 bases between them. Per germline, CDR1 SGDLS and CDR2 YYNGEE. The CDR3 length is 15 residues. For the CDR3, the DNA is TGTGCCAGCAGCACCACAGATTATAGCAATCAGCCCCAGCATTTT. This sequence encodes CASSTTDYSNQPQHF.

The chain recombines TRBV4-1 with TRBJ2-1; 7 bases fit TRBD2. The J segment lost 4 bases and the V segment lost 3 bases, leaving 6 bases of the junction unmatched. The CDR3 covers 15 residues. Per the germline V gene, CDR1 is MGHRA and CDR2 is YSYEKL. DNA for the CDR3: TGCGCCAGCAGCCAGGACCAGGGAGGGTACAATGAGCAGTTCTTC. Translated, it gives CASSQDQGGYNEQFF.

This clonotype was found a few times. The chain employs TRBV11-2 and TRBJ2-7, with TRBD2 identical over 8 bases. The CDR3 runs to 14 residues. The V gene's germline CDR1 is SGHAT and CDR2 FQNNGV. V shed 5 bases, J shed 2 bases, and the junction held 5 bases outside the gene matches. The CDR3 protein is CASSQSGGPYEQYF. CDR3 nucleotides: TGTGCCAGCAGCCAGAGCGGGGGCCCCTACGAGCAGTACTTC.

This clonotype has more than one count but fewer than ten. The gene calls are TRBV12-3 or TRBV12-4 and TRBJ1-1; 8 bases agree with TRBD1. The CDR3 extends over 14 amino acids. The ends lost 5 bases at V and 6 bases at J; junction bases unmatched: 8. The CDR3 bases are TGTGCCAGCAGTCGGGGACAGGCCTGGGCTGAAGCTTTCTTT. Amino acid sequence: CASSRGQAWAEAFF.

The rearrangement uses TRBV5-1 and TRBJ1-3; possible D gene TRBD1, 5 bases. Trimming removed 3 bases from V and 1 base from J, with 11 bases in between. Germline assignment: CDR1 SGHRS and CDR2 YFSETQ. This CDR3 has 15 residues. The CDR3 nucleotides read TGCGCCAGCAGCTCCAGACAGTCTTCTGGAAACACCATATATTTT. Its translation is CASSSRQSSGNTIYF.

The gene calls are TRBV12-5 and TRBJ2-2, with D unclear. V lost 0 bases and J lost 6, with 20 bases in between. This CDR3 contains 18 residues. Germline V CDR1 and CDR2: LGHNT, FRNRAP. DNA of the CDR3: TGTGCTAGTGGTTTGGTACTCCACCCGAGAACCCCACCCGGGGAGCTGTTTTTT. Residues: CASGLVLHPRTPPGELFF.

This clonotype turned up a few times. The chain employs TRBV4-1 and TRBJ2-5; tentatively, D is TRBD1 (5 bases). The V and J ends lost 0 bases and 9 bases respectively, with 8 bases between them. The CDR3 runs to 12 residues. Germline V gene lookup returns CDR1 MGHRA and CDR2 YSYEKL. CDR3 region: CASSQDSGPQYF. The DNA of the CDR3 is TGCGCCAGCAGCCAAGATTCAGGGCCCCAGTACTTC.

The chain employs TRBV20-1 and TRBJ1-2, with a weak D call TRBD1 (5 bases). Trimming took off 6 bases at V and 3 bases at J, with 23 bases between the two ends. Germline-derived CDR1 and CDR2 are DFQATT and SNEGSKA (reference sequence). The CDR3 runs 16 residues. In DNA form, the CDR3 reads TGCAGTGCCCGAGGGGCAGAGACGCCCTATGACTATGGCTACACCTTC. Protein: CSARGAETPYDYGYTF.

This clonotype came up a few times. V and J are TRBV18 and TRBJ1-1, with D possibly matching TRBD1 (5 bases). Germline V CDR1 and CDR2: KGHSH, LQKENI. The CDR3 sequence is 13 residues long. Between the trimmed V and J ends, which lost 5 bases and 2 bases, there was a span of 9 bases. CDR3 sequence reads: CASSDGGNTEAFF. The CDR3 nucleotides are TGTGCCAGCTCAGACGGGGGTAACACTGAAGCTTTCTTT.

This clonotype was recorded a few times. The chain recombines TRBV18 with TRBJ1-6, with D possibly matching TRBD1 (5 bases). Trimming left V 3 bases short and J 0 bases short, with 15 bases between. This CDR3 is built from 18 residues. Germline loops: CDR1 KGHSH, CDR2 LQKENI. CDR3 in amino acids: CASSPALQGNSYNSPLHF. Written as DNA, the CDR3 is TGTGCCAGCTCACCGGCACTCCAGGGAAACTCCTATAATTCACCCCTCCACTTT.

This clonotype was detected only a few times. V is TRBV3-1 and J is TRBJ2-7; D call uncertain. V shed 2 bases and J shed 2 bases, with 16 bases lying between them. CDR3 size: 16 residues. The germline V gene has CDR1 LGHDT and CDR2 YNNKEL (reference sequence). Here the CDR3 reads CASSQMGRTDPYEQYF. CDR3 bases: TGTGCCAGCAGCCAAATGGGTCGGACCGACCCCTACGAGCAGTACTTC.

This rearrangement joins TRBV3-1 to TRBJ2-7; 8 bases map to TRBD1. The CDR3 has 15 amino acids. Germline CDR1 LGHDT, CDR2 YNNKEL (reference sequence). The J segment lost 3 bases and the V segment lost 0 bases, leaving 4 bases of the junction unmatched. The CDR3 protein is CASSQEEDRVYEQYF. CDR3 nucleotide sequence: TGTGCCAGCAGCCAAGAAGAGGACAGGGTCTACGAGCAGTACTTC.